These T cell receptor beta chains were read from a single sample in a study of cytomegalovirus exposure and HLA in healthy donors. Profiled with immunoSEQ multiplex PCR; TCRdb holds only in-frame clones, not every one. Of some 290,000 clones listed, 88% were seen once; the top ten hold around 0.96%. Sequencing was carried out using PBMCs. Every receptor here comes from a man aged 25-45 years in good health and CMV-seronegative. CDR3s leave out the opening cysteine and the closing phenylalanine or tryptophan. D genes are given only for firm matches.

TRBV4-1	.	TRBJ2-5	ASSQQGRIETQY
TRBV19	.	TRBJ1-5	ASTAFAGNSNQPQH
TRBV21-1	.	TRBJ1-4	ASSKNTRATNEKLF
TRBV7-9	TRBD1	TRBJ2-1	ASSLSQGQGYNEQF
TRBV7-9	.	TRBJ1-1	ASSLFSSLEAF
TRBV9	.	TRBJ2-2	ASSPGSTLT
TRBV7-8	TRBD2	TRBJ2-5	ASSLGTSEQETQY
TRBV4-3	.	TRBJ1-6	ASSQGLANNSPLH
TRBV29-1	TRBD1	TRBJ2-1	SVESAPGQAYNEQF
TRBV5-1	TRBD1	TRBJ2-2	ASSLAERSGDRVNTGELF
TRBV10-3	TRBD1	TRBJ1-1	AITATGDTEAF
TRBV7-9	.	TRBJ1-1	ASSVSGFTEAF
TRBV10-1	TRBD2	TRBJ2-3	ASQPGLGGADTQY
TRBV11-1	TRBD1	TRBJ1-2	ASSPGQGARGYT
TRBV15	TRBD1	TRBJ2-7	ATSRDKGQVYEQY
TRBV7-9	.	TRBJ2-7	ASRPARGAEQY
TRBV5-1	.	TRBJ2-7	ASSLGGLAVGSEQY
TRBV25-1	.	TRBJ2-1	ASSPPRSSVYNEQF
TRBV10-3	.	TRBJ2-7	AISGRDRTYEQY
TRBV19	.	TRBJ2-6	ASSIAAGTGANVLT
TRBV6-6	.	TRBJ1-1	ASRQAQDTEAF
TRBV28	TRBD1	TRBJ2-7	ASSPGTAVPYEQY
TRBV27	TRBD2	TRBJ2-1	ASRDPSGTSGDNEQF
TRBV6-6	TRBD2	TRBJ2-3	ASSYPGGPLDTQY
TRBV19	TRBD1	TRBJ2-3	ASMDRGRGDTQY
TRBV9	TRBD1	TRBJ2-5	ASSVGTDLLGETQY
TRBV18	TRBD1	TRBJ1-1	ASSPQGALVEAF
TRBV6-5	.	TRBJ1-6	ASSYVRDSPLH
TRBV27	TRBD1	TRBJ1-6	ASSKTGSSYNSPLH
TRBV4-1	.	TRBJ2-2	ASSQETSSTGELF
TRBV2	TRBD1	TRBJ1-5	ASSEDDRDGQPQH